This T cell receptor beta chain was identified in a study of cytomegalovirus exposure and HLA in healthy donors. Study outcomes and limitations: In a later analysis, DRB1 alleles had the most associated TCRs; HLA-C alleles the fewest. As a later analysis revealed, most CMV-associated TCR beta chains appeared HLA-restricted. Some TCR beta chains (roughly 150 of them) were listed as cytomegalovirus-associated.

Both 60 Vbeta primers and 13 Jbeta primers went into the PCR. The repertoire was sequenced with immunoSEQ multiplex PCR; TCRdb's copy has only in-frame clones and lacks some. The sample includes about 120,000 clones, roughly 70% of them seen just once. On this clone: Its specificity is unknown.

Donors consisted of healthy bone marrow donors. Germline assignment: CDR1 SGDLS and CDR2 YYNGEE. J was trimmed by 0 bases and V by 3 bases; bases with no gene match: 3. The CDR3 spans 14 residues. The receptor comes from a woman in her thirties or forties in good health and CMV-seropositive. Material for sequencing was PBMCs. The chain carries TRBV9 and TRBJ2-7, with 7 bases that match TRBD2. The CDR3 sequence: CASSGRDYSYEQYF. CDR3 bases: TGTGCCAGCAGCGGCCGGGACTACTCCTACGAGCAGTACTTC.